This T cell receptor (beta chain) was recovered during a study of blood T cells in healthy people across ages. Study-level findings and limits: In long-lived donors, naive CD4+ cell counts and diversity exceeded those of aged donors.

The germline V gene encodes CDR1 ENHRY and CDR2 SYGVKD. CDR3 length equals 14 residues. This clonotype was seen only once. Its antigen is still unknown. A read error may account for a junction end that differs from germline. Alongside a J-beta primer mix, a sample-barcoded 5' primer served in a second PCR lasting 7 to 11 cycles. A template-switch adaptor with 12 random nucleotides tagged each cDNA molecule. All samples gave at least 2.5 million CDR3-containing paired-end reads. TCRdb reprocessed the 5' RACE reads via MiXCR and lists one record per CDR3 protein. The profile shows under 2,000,000 distinct CDR3 sequences, around half of them singletons.

The rearrangement links TRBV10-3 to TRBJ1-1; 9 nucleotides match TRBD1. Sequenced: blood. This sequence was found in a woman aged 40-49 years in good health. CDR3 sequence (DNA): TGTGCCATCAGAGACAGGGGGAAGGGGACTGAAGCTTTCTTC. Residues: CAIRDRGKGTEAFF.